The 6 T cell receptor beta chains presented below share a single source sample, sequenced in a study of memory CD8 T cells in hepatitis C reinfection. Documented time point: pre-reinfection, 55 to 20 weeks before reinfection detection. No in vitro expansion preceded TCR sequencing of the sorted cells. The protocol was immunoSEQ multiplex PCR, while the TCRdb copy is restricted to in-frame clones and leaves out a portion. The data contain approximately 52,000 clones, under 90% of them singletons. The sample comprised naive CD8+ T cells sorted from blood. The receptor source for this set is a man aged 18 to 29 with hepatitis C virus infection.

The chain is built from TRBV15 and TRBJ2-5, with TRBD1 matching over 9 bases. The V and J ends lost 8 bases and 1 base, in that order; junction bases with no gene match: 11. The CDR3 is 16 residues long. Per the germline V gene, CDR1 is LNHNV and CDR2 is YYDKDF (reference sequence). CDR3 loop: CATVQLGDRAQETQYF. The CDR3 DNA reads TGTGCCACCGTTCAGTTGGGGGACAGGGCCCAAGAGACCCAGTACTTC.

The rearrangement links TRBV18 to TRBJ2-5, with 7 nucleotides matching TRBD2. The V gene end was trimmed by 3 bases and the J gene end by 2 bases; junction bases not matched to a gene: 18. In germline, CDR1 is KGHSH, CDR2 LQKENI. The length of the CDR3 is 19 residues. The chain's CDR3 is CASSPTKLAPVSAQETQYF. Here the CDR3 DNA reads TGTGCCAGCTCACCGACTAAACTAGCGCCAGTATCGGCACAAGAGACCCAGTACTTC.

J is TRBJ2-5 and V is TRBV11-2; 7 bases match TRBD1. CDR1 and CDR2 from the germline V gene are SGHAT and FQNNGV. The CDR3 is made up of 16 amino acids. Germline trimming cut 5 bases from V and 3 bases from J; bases unmatched to any gene: 12. The CDR3 loop reads CASSNSGTDYEETQYF. The CDR3 coding sequence is TGTGCCAGCAGCAACTCCGGGACAGATTACGAAGAGACCCAGTACTTC.

The chain employs TRBV5-1 and TRBJ1-5, with a possible D match to TRBD1 (5 bases). Deletions cut 0 bases from V and 1 base from J, with 8 bases between. Germline V CDR1 and CDR2: SGHRS, YFSETQ. This CDR3 comprises 15 residues. CDR3 loop: CASSLGPGSNQPQHF. In nucleotides, the CDR3 is TGCGCCAGCAGCTTGGGTCCAGGGAGCAATCAGCCCCAGCATTTT.

J is TRBJ2-1 and V is TRBV7-9, with TRBD2 matching over 7 bases. Losses at the gene ends were 4 bases for V and 6 bases for J; bases not matched to a gene: 9. This CDR3 has 15 residues. The germline V gene encodes CDR1 SEHNR and CDR2 FQNEAQ (reference sequence). CDR3 residues: CASSSWTREGNEQFF. Here the CDR3 DNA reads TGTGCCAGCAGCTCTTGGACTAGGGAAGGCAATGAGCAGTTCTTC.

This clone was recorded once. The chain couples TRBV13 to TRBJ2-7; TRBD2 matches at 13 bases. There are 18 residues in the CDR3. J lost 5 bases, V lost 4 bases, and 14 bases had no gene match. Germline V gene lookup returns CDR1 PRHDT and CDR2 FYEKMQ (reference sequence). CDR3 protein: CASSYGTSGNRLVHEQYF. CDR3 coding DNA: TGTGCCAGCAGCTACGGGACTAGCGGGAATCGGCTCGTCCACGAGCAGTACTTC.